Listed below are T cell receptor beta chains from one sample, sequenced in a study of shared clonotypes between healthy human individuals. Sequenced by immunoSEQ multiplex PCR; TCRdb stores in-frame clones only, minus some. This table has millions of clones, around nine tenths appearing once. The sample consisted of naive CD4+ T cells sorted from blood. Source of these receptors: a man between 18 and 29 years old in good health. The CDR3 runs from the conserved cysteine through the conserved F or W. Each record gives: V gene, D gene, J gene, clone size, CDR3 protein, CDR3 DNA. D genes are given only for firm matches. Some rows mark clone size as missing; the rest say once, few, many or name a class of expanded clone.

>TRBV6-5|-|TRBJ1-2|-
CASSLHRVYGYTF
TGTGCCAGCAGTTTACACAGGGTGTATGGCTACACCTTC
>TRBV29-1|-|TRBJ1-2|-
CSVDYLHMAMFPDYGYTF
TGCAGCGTTGACTATTTACACATGGCTATGTTTCCTGACTATGGCTACACCTTC
>TRBV7-2|-|TRBJ1-3|-
CASSSGGVRNTIYF
TGTGCCAGCAGCTCGGGGGGGGTTCGAAACACCATATATTTT
>TRBV25-1|TRBD1|TRBJ1-1|few
CASSARTGLNTEAFF
TGTGCCAGCAGTGCTCGGACAGGGTTGAACACTGAAGCTTTCTTT
>TRBV5-6|-|TRBJ1-2|-
CASSLRKTNYGYTF
TGTGCCAGCAGCTTGCGCAAGACTAACTATGGCTACACCTTC
>TRBV15|TRBD2|TRBJ2-7|-
CATSRLTSLAGHYEQYF
TGTGCCACCAGCAGATTGACTAGTCTAGCGGGGCATTACGAGCAGTACTTC
>TRBV7-6|TRBD1|TRBJ2-5|-
CASSLAGTVQETQYF
TGTGCCAGCAGCTTAGCAGGGACAGTACAAGAGACCCAGTACTTC
>TRBV6-5|-|TRBJ1-2|-
CASSSGVGYTF
TGTGCCAGCAGCTCAGGGGTTGGCTACACCTTC
>TRBV5-5|-|TRBJ2-2|-
CASSLDPSTGELFF
TGTGCCAGCAGCTTGGACCCTTCGACCGGGGAGCTGTTTTTT
>TRBV5-1|-|TRBJ2-7|-
CASSHPSSGEQYF
TGCGCCAGCAGCCACCCCAGCTCGGGAGAGCAGTACTTC
>TRBV14|-|TRBJ1-2|-
CASSQDLGRGYTF
TGTGCCAGCAGCCAAGATCTAGGCCGGGGCTACACCTTC
>TRBV5-4|-|TRBJ1-1|-
CASSFQQGGEAFF
TGTGCCAGCAGCTTCCAACAGGGAGGTGAAGCTTTCTTT